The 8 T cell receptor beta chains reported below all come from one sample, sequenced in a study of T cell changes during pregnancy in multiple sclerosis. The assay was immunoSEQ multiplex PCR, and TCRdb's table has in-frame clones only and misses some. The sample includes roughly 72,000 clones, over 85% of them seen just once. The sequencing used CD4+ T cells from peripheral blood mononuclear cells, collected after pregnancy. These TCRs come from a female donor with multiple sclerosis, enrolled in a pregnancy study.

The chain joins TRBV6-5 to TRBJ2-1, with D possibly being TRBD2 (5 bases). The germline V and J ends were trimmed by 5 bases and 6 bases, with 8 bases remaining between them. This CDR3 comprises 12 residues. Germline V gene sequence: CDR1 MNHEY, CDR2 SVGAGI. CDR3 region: CASSHAGNEQFF. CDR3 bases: TGTGCCAGCAGTCATGCGGGCAATGAGCAGTTCTTC.

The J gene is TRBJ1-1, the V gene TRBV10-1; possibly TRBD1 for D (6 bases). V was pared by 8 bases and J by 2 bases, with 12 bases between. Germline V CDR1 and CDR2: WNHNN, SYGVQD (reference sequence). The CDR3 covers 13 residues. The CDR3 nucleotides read TGCGCCAGCTTCAGGGGCTTTAACACTGAAGCTTTCTTT. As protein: CASFRGFNTEAFF.

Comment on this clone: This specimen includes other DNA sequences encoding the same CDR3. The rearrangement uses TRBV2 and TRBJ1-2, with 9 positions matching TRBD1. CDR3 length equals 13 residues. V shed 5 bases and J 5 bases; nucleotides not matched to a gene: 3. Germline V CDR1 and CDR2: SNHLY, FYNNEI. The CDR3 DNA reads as TGTGCCAGCAGTCCTGGGACAGGGTATGGCTACACCTTC. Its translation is CASSPGTGYGYTF.

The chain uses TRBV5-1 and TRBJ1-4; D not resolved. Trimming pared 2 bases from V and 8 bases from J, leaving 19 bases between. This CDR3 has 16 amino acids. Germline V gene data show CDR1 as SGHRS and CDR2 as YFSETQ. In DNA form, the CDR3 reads TGCGCCAGCAGCTTAAGTCCCAGCGGGGTTGGGGAAAAACTGTTTTTT. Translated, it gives CASSLSPSGVGEKLFF.

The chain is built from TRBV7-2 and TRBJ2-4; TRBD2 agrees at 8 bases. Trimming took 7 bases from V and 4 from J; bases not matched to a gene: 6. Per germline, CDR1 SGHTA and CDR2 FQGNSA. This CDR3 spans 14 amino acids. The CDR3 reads CASTAGTSKNIQYF. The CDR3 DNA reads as TGTGCCAGCACCGCCGGGACTAGTAAAAACATTCAGTACTTC.

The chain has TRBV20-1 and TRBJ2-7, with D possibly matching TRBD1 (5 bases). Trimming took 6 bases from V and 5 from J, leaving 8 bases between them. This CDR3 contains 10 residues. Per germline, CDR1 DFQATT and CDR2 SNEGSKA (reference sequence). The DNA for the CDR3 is TGCAGTGCGGGGCACCACGAGCAGTACTTC. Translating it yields CSAGHHEQYF.

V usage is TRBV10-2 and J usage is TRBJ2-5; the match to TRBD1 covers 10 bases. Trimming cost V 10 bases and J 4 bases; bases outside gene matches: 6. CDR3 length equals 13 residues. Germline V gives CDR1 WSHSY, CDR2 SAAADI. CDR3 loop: CATDRGRGETQYF. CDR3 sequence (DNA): TGCGCCACCGACAGGGGGCGCGGAGAGACCCAGTACTTC.

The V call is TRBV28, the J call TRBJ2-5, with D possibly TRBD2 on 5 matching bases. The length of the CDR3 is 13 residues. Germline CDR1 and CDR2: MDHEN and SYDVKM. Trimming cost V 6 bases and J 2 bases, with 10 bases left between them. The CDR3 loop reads CASRGLGQETQYF. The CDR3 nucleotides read TGTGCCAGCAGAGGACTGGGACAAGAGACCCAGTACTTC.